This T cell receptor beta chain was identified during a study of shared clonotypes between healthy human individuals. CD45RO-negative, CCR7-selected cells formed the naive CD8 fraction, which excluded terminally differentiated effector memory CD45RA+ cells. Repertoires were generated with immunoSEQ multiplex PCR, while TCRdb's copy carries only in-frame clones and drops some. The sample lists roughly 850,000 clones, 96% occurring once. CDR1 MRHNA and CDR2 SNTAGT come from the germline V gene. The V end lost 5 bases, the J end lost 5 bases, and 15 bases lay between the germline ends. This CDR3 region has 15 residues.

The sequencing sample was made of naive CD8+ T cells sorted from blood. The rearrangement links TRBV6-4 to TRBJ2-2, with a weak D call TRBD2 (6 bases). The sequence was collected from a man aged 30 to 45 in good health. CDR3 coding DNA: TGTGCCAGCAGTCACGTTGGGGGAGGTACCGGGGAGCTGTTTTTT. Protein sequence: CASSHVGGGTGELFF.